This is a list of T cell receptor beta chains from one sample in a study of T cells in Graves' hyperthyroidism and ophthalmopathy. TCRdb called the multiplex PCR reads again in MiXCR, with one record for every CDR3 protein. The sample has 500,000 to 800,000 distinct CDR3 sequences; about 14% are singletons. The specimen sequenced was blood. The receptors here all came from a woman aged 45-65 years with Graves' ophthalmopathy. CDR3s include the opening cysteine and the closing phenylalanine or tryptophan. The D gene is left open where the match is weak. Size tells how often a clone was seen (once, few, many) or the class of an expanded clone, and some rows leave it out.

CDR3	DNA	size	J	D	V
CASSSNSREQYF	TGTGCCAGCAGTTCTAACAGCCGCGAGCAGTACTTC	-	TRBJ2-7	-	TRBV27
CASSSTRAHQPQHF	TGTGCCAGCAGCTCGACACGGGCCCATCAGCCCCAGCATTTT	many	TRBJ1-5	-	TRBV28
CAGSSEGGTLTDTQYF	TGTGCCGGCAGCTCCGAAGGCGGGACACTCACAGATACGCAGTATTTT	-	TRBJ2-3	-	TRBV7-9
CASSLSGTGSGEQYF	TGCGCCAGCAGCTTGTCAGGGACAGGGTCGGGCGAGCAGTACTTC	many	TRBJ2-7	TRBD1	TRBV5-1
CATSRDVRQPQHF	TGTGCCACCAGCAGAGATGTCAGGCAGCCCCAGCATTTT	many	TRBJ1-5	-	TRBV15
CSARVPGLAGKFF	TGCAGTGCTAGAGTACCGGGACTAGCGGGAAAGTTCTTC	many	TRBJ2-1	TRBD2	TRBV20-1
CASSYPGSYTF	TGTGCCAGCAGTTACCCCGGCAGCTACACCTTC	-	TRBJ1-2	-	TRBV6-5
CASSPYRGGSYGYTF	TGTGCCAGCAGCCCCTACCGCGGGGGAAGCTATGGCTACACCTTC	many	TRBJ1-2	-	TRBV28
CASSRGLAYNEQFF	TGTGCCAGCAGCCGAGGACTAGCTTACAATGAGCAGTTCTTC	many	TRBJ2-1	TRBD2	TRBV14
CASNYVEGLHEQFF	TGTGCCAGCAATTATGTAGAGGGGCTGCATGAGCAGTTCTTC	-	TRBJ2-1	-	TRBV28
CASRVLGYNEQFF	TGTGCCAGCAGGGTGTTAGGGTACAATGAGCAGTTCTTC	-	TRBJ2-1	-	TRBV6-2/TRBV6-3
CASSLTRDQETQYF	TGTGCCAGCAGCTTGACAAGAGACCAAGAGACCCAGTACTTC	-	TRBJ2-5	-	TRBV7-9
CASSVPAGFSEGSSEQFF	TGTGCCAGCAGCGTACCGGCAGGGTTTTCTGAAGGCAGTAGTGAGCAGTTCTTC	once	TRBJ2-1	-	TRBV9
CASSLAGDRVEQCF	TGCGCCAGCAGCTTGGCCGGGGACAGGGTCGAGCAGTGCTTC	-	TRBJ2-7	TRBD1	TRBV5-1
CASSVGGSAEAFF	TGTGCCAGCAGTGTGGGGGGCTCGGCTGAAGCTTTCTTT	many	TRBJ1-1	-	TRBV2
CASSQDSRESSYNEQFF	TGTGCCAGCAGCCAAGATTCCCGGGAAAGCTCCTACAATGAGCAGTTCTTC	many	TRBJ2-1	-	TRBV3-1
CASSLRVSYNEQFF	TGTGCCAGCAGTTTAAGGGTTTCCTACAATGAGCAGTTCTTC	few	TRBJ2-1	-	TRBV27
CASSYQDQPQHF	TGTGCCAGCAGTTACCAGGATCAGCCCCAGCATTTT	many	TRBJ1-5	-	TRBV6-2/TRBV6-3
CASSLRGNTDTQYF	TGTGCCAGCAGTTTACGGGGGAACACAGATACGCAGTATTTT	-	TRBJ2-3	-	TRBV27
CSVTKGRNNEQFF	TGCAGCGTTACTAAGGGTCGAAACAATGAGCAGTTCTTC	few	TRBJ2-1	-	TRBV29-1
CSARETAADTIYF	TGCAGTGCTAGAGAGACGGCGGCGGACACCATATATTTT	many	TRBJ1-3	-	TRBV20-1
CASSLHLSSDPYEQYF	TGTGCCAGCAGTCTTCACTTGAGCAGCGATCCCTACGAGCAGTACTTC	many	TRBJ2-7	-	TRBV7-2
CASSELQGTLGNEQFF	TGTGCCAGCAGTGAATTGCAGGGAACGTTGGGGAATGAGCAGTTCTTC	few	TRBJ2-1	-	TRBV6-1
CASKDSSSMQFF	TGTGCCAGCAAGGATAGTAGCTCAATGCAGTTCTTC	few	TRBJ2-1	-	TRBV6-2/TRBV6-3
CATSIAGSYEQYF	TGTGCCACCAGCATCGCGGGCTCCTACGAGCAGTACTTC	many	TRBJ2-7	-	TRBV15
CASSPPTGWNEQYF	TGTGCCAGCAGCCCCCCGACAGGGTGGAACGAGCAGTACTTC	many	TRBJ2-7	TRBD1	TRBV7-2
CASSVSERGGQETQYF	TGTGCCAGCAGCGTAAGTGAGCGGGGGGGCCAGGAGACCCAGTACTTC	few	TRBJ2-5	TRBD2	TRBV9
CASSLRGTRADTQYF	TGTGCCAGCAGTTTGCGCGGGACTAGAGCGGATACGCAGTATTTT	many	TRBJ2-3	TRBD2	TRBV12-3/TRBV12-4
CASSLEAGAYNEQFF	TGTGCCAGCAGCTTAGAGGCGGGGGCCTACAATGAGCAGTTCTTC	-	TRBJ2-1	TRBD2	TRBV7-6
CASSLGLAGVNEQYF	TGCGCCAGCAGCTTGGGACTAGCGGGAGTCAACGAGCAGTACTTC	few	TRBJ2-7	TRBD2	TRBV5-1
CASSLRPGYNEQFF	TGTGCCAGCAGCTTACGCCCAGGATACAATGAGCAGTTCTTC	-	TRBJ2-1	-	TRBV7-2
CASRSGPSSYEQYF	TGTGCCAGCAGATCGGGACCATCCTCCTACGAGCAGTACTTC	many	TRBJ2-7	-	TRBV5-6
CASKSGTDNSPLHF	TGTGCCAGCAAATCCGGGACAGATAATTCACCCCTCCACTTT	many	TRBJ1-6	TRBD1	TRBV6-2/TRBV6-3
CSVEDTFATNEKLFF	TGCAGCGTTGAAGACACTTTCGCAACTAATGAAAAACTGTTTTTT	-	TRBJ1-4	-	TRBV29-1
CASSSPTGNSGEQYF	TGTGCCAGCAGTTCTCCGACAGGGAACTCGGGTGAGCAGTACTTC	few	TRBJ2-7	TRBD1	TRBV12-3/TRBV12-4
CATSDWGTSGSSGELFF	TGTGCCACCAGTGATTGGGGGACTAGCGGGAGCTCGGGGGAGCTGTTTTTT	-	TRBJ2-2	TRBD2	TRBV24-1
CAWSGRTRGEQFF	TGTGCCTGGAGTGGAAGGACTAGGGGCGAGCAGTTCTTC	many	TRBJ2-1	TRBD2	TRBV30
CSAGTGKAFF	TGCAGTGCTGGGACAGGGAAAGCTTTCTTT	many	TRBJ1-1	TRBD1	TRBV20-1
CASSVGSTVNNEQFF	TGTGCCAGCAGCGTAGGTTCCACCGTTAACAATGAGCAGTTCTTC	many	TRBJ2-1	-	TRBV9
CASSLFVDTQYF	TGTGCCAGCAGTCTCTTTGTGGATACGCAGTATTTT	many	TRBJ2-3	-	TRBV28
CASSYSIATDASTEAFF	TGTGCCAGCAGTTACTCGATAGCGACAGATGCGAGCACTGAAGCTTTCTTT	many	TRBJ1-1	-	TRBV6-5
CAISVAAELNEKLFF	TGTGCCATCAGTGTTGCGGCAGAACTTAATGAAAAACTGTTTTTT	many	TRBJ1-4	-	TRBV10-3
CAIGPGPQETQYF	TGTGCCATCGGTCCGGGACCCCAAGAGACCCAGTACTTC	-	TRBJ2-5	-	TRBV10-3
CASSWGLAGPDYEQYF	TGCGCCAGCAGCTGGGGACTAGCGGGGCCTGACTACGAGCAGTACTTC	many	TRBJ2-7	TRBD2	TRBV5-1
CASSRIQEINTEAFF	TGTGCCAGCAGTCGCATACAGGAGATTAACACTGAAGCTTTCTTT	many	TRBJ1-1	-	TRBV27
CASSLGGLSAHEQYF	TGCGCCAGCAGCTTGGGGGGGCTCTCTGCTCACGAGCAGTACTTC	few	TRBJ2-7	-	TRBV5-1